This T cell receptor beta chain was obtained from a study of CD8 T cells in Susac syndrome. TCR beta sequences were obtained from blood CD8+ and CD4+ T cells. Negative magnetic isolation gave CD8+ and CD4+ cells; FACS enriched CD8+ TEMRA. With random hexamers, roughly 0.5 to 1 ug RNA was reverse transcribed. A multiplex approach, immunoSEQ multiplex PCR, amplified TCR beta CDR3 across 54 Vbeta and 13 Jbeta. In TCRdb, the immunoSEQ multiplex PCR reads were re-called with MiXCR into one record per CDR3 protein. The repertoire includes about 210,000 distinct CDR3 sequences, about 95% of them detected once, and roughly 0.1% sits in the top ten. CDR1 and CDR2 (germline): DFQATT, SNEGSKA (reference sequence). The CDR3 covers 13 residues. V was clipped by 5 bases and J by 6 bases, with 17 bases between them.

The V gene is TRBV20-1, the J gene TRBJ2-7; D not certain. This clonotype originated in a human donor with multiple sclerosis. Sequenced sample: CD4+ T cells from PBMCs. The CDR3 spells CSAFRADRSEQYF. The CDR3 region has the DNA TGCAGTGCTTTCCGGGCAGACCGCTCCGAGCAGTACTTC.